The clone carrying this TCR beta chain was counted a few times. The antigen remains unidentified. This entry is derived from a study of T cell repertoires in cytomegalovirus infection. As for the study in general: CMV infection together with matching HLA type was indicated by public TCR beta signatures.

This CDR3 has 15 amino acids. The V end was cut by 2 bases, the J end by 9 bases, with 22 bases between. Germline CDR1 and CDR2: DFQATT and SNEGSKA (reference sequence). TCRdb called the reads again in MiXCR, with one record for every CDR3 protein. This table has around 630,000 distinct CDR3 sequences, less than 25% appearing once. Study-wide results and caveats: Totalled public TCR beta family frequency picked out people who carried CMV plus the relevant HLA. Dominating the ex vivo response were HLA-C-restricted CMV-specific TCR beta clonotypes.

This chain joins TRBV20-1 and TRBJ2-5, with D possibly TRBD2 on 6 matching bases. Sequencing used CD8+ T cells from PBMCs. The receptor was derived from a human donor in good health (CMV status not recorded). Some clones in this sample may be carry-over from other donors' samples. CDR3 bases: TGCAGTGCTAGAAAAGGAGGGGTACAAGAGACGGCCCAGTACTTC. Amino acids: CSARKGGVQETAQYF.